The 26 T cell receptor beta chains below were found in one sample sequenced in a study of CD8+ T cells in alopecia areata. Treatment denoted: oral pan-JAK inhibitor, 5-10 mg twice daily. TCR sequencing used cDNA made by reverse transcription of extracted RNA. Measured with immunoSEQ multiplex PCR; TCRdb has only the in-frame clones, and not every one. The sample includes fewer than 250,000 clones, approximately 40% seen only once; the top ten take about 2.4%. The material sequenced was CD4+ T cells sorted from blood, taken around week 36, from a patient treated with tofacitinib. Source of these receptors: a human donor with alopecia areata.

This clone showed up just a few times. The rearrangement joins TRBV6-5 to TRBJ2-4; D not resolved. The CDR3 spans 14 residues. Trimming removed 5 bases at V and 2 bases at J, with 10 bases between. The germline gives CDR1 MNHEY, CDR2 SVGAGI. CDR3 residues: CASSPQETKNIQYF. CDR3 nucleotide sequence: TGTGCCAGCAGTCCCCAAGAGACCAAAAACATTCAGTACTTC.

This clone appeared a few times. The rearrangement uses TRBV6-1 and TRBJ2-7; D could derive from TRBD1 or TRBD2 (5 bases each). V was clipped by 1 base and J by 4 bases, with 8 bases between them. The CDR3 runs to 13 residues. From germline, CDR1 is MNHNS and CDR2 SASEGT. The CDR3, as DNA: TGTGCCAGCAGTGAAGGGGGGAGATACGAGCAGTACTTC. As protein: CASSEGGRYEQYF.

The V gene is TRBV10-3, the J gene TRBJ2-1; D possibly corresponds to TRBD1 (5 bases). The V end was cut by 2 bases, the J end by 6 bases, with 14 bases between. CDR1 ENHRY and CDR2 SYGVKD come from the germline V gene. The CDR3 contains 15 residues. The chain's CDR3 is CAISEGQGGPNEQFF. The CDR3 DNA is TGTGCCATCAGTGAGGGGCAGGGTGGCCCCAATGAGCAGTTCTTC.

The rearrangement links TRBV5-1 to TRBJ2-1; D tentatively fits TRBD1 or TRBD2 (6 bases each). Deletions cut 4 bases from V and 11 bases from J, with 19 bases between. Germline assignment: CDR1 SGHRS and CDR2 YFSETQ. The CDR3 runs to 14 residues. The CDR3, as DNA: TGCGCCAGCAGCCCGGGCGACGGGGGCGCTAAGCAGTTCTTC. Translating it yields CASSPGDGGAKQFF.

V is TRBV19 and J is TRBJ2-6; D is ambiguous. The CDR3 spans 15 residues. The germline V gene encodes CDR1 LNHDA and CDR2 SQIVND (reference sequence). V lost 6 bases and J lost 2, with 11 bases in between. The DNA of the CDR3 is TGTGCCAGTAGGCGACCAATCCCTGGGGCCAACGTCCTGACTTTC. It encodes CASRRPIPGANVLTF.

This clone has a handful of counts. The chain uses TRBV29-1 and TRBJ1-2, with TRBD1 identical over 8 bases. Germline assignment: CDR1 SQVTM and CDR2 ANQGSEA. The CDR3 consists of 14 residues. The junction had 8 bases not matched to a gene; V was cut back by 0 bases and J by 8 bases. This CDR3 is CSVEDPGQGGGYTF. The CDR3 DNA reads TGCAGCGTTGAAGATCCCGGACAGGGAGGAGGCTACACCTTC.

In its sample, this clone was seen a few times. The gene calls are TRBV2 and TRBJ2-7, with D tentatively TRBD1 or TRBD2 (5 bases each). Trimming pared 7 bases from V and 0 bases from J, leaving 13 bases between. The CDR3 totals 14 residues. Germline values: CDR1 SNHLY, CDR2 FYNNEI. In DNA form, the CDR3 reads TGTGCCAGCACCGCAGGGAGTCTCTCCTACGAGCAGTACTTC. This codes for CASTAGSLSYEQYF.

The chain combines TRBV27 with TRBJ2-7; 7 bases map to TRBD1. The CDR3 sequence is 16 residues long. In germline, CDR1 is MNHEY, CDR2 SMNVEV (reference sequence). V trimming: 2 bases; J trimming: 5 bases; junction bases outside the gene matches: 12. The CDR3 coding sequence is TGTGCCAGCAGTTTACTCGACAGGACAGGATCTCACGAGCAGTACTTC. Its protein is CASSLLDRTGSHEQYF.

This clone was detected only a few times. CDR3 nucleotides: TGTGCCAGTAGCACAGGGGACGAGCAGTACTTC. Translation gives CASSTGDEQYF. The chain has TRBV28 and TRBJ2-7; TRBD1 matches at 7 bases. Germline V gene data show CDR1 as MDHEN and CDR2 as SYDVKM. The V gene end was trimmed by 9 bases and the J gene end by 5 bases; junction bases not matched to a gene: 4. This CDR3 has 11 amino acids.

This clone occurred a few times. CDR3 amino acids: CSGPTTGKASGNTIYF. Here the CDR3 DNA reads TGCAGCGGTCCGACCACAGGGAAGGCAAGTGGAAACACCATATATTTT. The genes are TRBV29-1 and TRBJ1-3; D might be TRBD1 (6 bases). V was clipped by 7 bases and J by 3 bases, with 22 bases between them. Germline-derived CDR1 and CDR2 are SQVTM and ANQGSEA. The CDR3 is made up of 16 amino acids.

The gene calls are TRBV27 and TRBJ2-4; 10 bases match TRBD1. Per the germline V gene, CDR1 is MNHEY and CDR2 is SMNVEV (reference sequence). The CDR3 sequence is 13 residues long. V shed 6 bases, J shed 7 bases, and the junction held 3 bases outside the gene matches. CDR3 coding DNA: TGTGCCAGCAGCTGGGGACAGGGGAACATTCAGTACTTC. The encoded protein is CASSWGQGNIQYF.

The V call is TRBV9, the J call TRBJ2-5; a possible D gene is TRBD1 (5 bases). With 4 bases removed from V and 1 base from J, the gap between germline ends came to 14 bases. The length of the CDR3 is 15 residues. Germline CDR1 SGDLS, CDR2 YYNGEE. The CDR3 sequence is CASSLSWGLQETQYF. Here the CDR3 DNA reads TGTGCCAGCAGCCTCTCCTGGGGCCTCCAAGAGACCCAGTACTTC. The full variable domain, with the rest looked up from reference TRBV9 and TRBJ2-5, is DSGVTQTPKHLITATGQRVTLRCSPRSGDLSVYWYQQSLDQGLQFLIQYYNGEERAKGNILERFSAQQFPDLHSELNLSSLELGDSALYFCASSLSWGLQETQYFGPGTRLLVL.

The chain uses TRBV27 and TRBJ1-5; 8 bases line up with TRBD1. Trimming removed 2 bases from V and 2 bases from J; junction bases left unmatched: 5. The CDR3 consists of 16 residues. The germline V gene encodes CDR1 MNHEY and CDR2 SMNVEV (reference sequence). DNA of the CDR3: TGTGCCAGCAGTTTAGGACAGGGCAGGCGCAATCAGCCCCAGCATTTT. Protein: CASSLGQGRRNQPQHF.

The genes are TRBV9 and TRBJ2-3; no firm D call. Trimming removed 1 base at V and 1 base at J, with 7 bases between. Germline-derived CDR1 and CDR2 are SGDLS and YYNGEE. This CDR3 spans 14 amino acids. CDR3 sequence reads: CASSVRWGTDTQYF. The CDR3 DNA reads as TGTGCCAGCAGCGTACGGTGGGGCACAGATACGCAGTATTTT.

V is TRBV30 and J is TRBJ2-5; D uncertain. This CDR3 comprises 12 residues. CDR1 and CDR2 from the germline V gene are GTSNPN and SVGIG (reference sequence). The V gene lost 1 base and the J gene lost 5 bases, with 8 bases spanning the gap. The CDR3 region has the DNA TGTGCCTGGAGTGAAAGATACGAGACCCAGTACTTC. Encoded protein: CAWSERYETQYF.

The V call is TRBV30, the J call TRBJ2-7; TRBD1 aligns across 9 bases. CDR1 and CDR2 (germline): GTSNPN, SVGIG (reference sequence). The CDR3 runs 16 residues. V was clipped by 3 bases and J by 5 bases; unmatched bases: 14. CDR3: CAWRTKLGTGLHEQYF. The CDR3 nucleotides read TGTGCCTGGAGGACCAAACTCGGGACAGGGCTTCACGAGCAGTACTTC.

CDR3 residues: CACTFPGSSYEQYF. The CDR3 DNA sequence: TGTGCCTGTACCTTTCCGGGTAGCTCCTACGAGCAGTACTTC. This chain links TRBV30 with TRBJ2-7; no clear D gene. V lost 6 bases and J lost 0, with 15 bases in between. CDR1 is GTSNPN and CDR2 is SVGIG in the germline V gene (reference sequence). The CDR3 loop spans 14 amino acids.

This clone was seen once. CDR3 nucleotides: TGTGCCAGCACCACACAGATTGGGAACACTGAAGCTTTCTTT. It yields the protein CASTTQIGNTEAFF. V gene TRBV6-6 combines with J gene TRBJ1-1; D remains ambiguous. The length of the CDR3 is 14 residues. Per the germline V gene, CDR1 is MNHNY and CDR2 is SVGAGI (reference sequence). V dropped 7 bases and J dropped 1 base, with 13 bases sitting between them.

J is TRBJ1-4 and V is TRBV7-6; D call uncertain. Germline V lookup: CDR1 SGHVS, CDR2 FNYEAQ. V dropped 5 bases and J dropped 10 bases, with 14 bases sitting between them. CDR3 length: 13 residues. The CDR3 region has the DNA TGTGCCAGCAGCCCCTCCCGCAGTGGAAAACTGTTTTTT. It is translated as CASSPSRSGKLFF. The whole variable domain, filled in from reference TRBV7-6 and TRBJ1-4, reads GAGVSQSPRYKVTKRGQDVALRCDPISGHVSLYWYRQALGQGPEFLTYFNYEAQQDKSGLPNDRFSAERPEGSISTLTIQRTEQRDSAMYRCASSPSRSGKLFFGSGTQLSVL.

This clone was seen just once. This chain uses TRBV11-1 with TRBJ2-7, with a tentative D call TRBD2 (6 bases). V was cut by 4 bases and J by 3 bases, with 13 bases left in between. Germline CDR1 is SGHAT and CDR2 is FQDESV (reference sequence). The CDR3 is 14 residues long. The CDR3 bases are TGTGCCAGCAGCTCCCCTAGCGCTTACTACGAGCAGTACTTC. Translated, it gives CASSSPSAYYEQYF.

The gene calls are TRBV15 and TRBJ2-1, with 10 nucleotides matching TRBD2. The CDR3 contains 14 residues. The germline gives CDR1 LNHNV, CDR2 YYDKDF (reference sequence). The V gene end was trimmed by 4 bases and the J gene end by 7 bases; junction bases not matched to a gene: 4. The CDR3 loop reads CATSTGLAENEQFF. In DNA form, the CDR3 reads TGTGCCACCAGCACAGGACTAGCGGAGAATGAGCAGTTCTTC.

The chain combines TRBV5-6 with TRBJ2-5; 14 bases match TRBD2. Unmatched junction bases numbered 4, after V lost 4 bases and J lost 5 bases. The CDR3 contains 15 residues. The germline V gene encodes CDR1 SGHDT and CDR2 YYEEEE. This chain's CDR3 is CASSRGLAGDETQYF. In DNA form, the CDR3 reads TGTGCCAGCAGCAGGGGACTAGCGGGAGACGAGACCCAGTACTTC.

This clone showed up just a few times. V is TRBV15 and J is TRBJ2-1, with 8 bases aligning to TRBD2. The J segment lost 6 bases and the V segment lost 6 bases, leaving 7 bases of the junction unmatched. The CDR3 runs 14 residues. Germline values: CDR1 LNHNV, CDR2 YYDKDF (reference sequence). CDR3 coding DNA: TGTGCCACCAGTTACTATAGCGGGATCAATGAGCAGTTCTTC. Its translation is CATSYYSGINEQFF.

In its sample, this clone was seen once. The chain links TRBV15 to TRBJ2-2; 7 bases align to TRBD2. CDR1 LNHNV and CDR2 YYDKDF come from the germline V gene (reference sequence). The CDR3 is 15 residues long. Unmatched junction bases numbered 7, after V lost 7 bases and J lost 2 bases. CDR3: CATIRDYLNTGELFF. The CDR3 DNA is TGTGCCACCATCCGGGACTATCTAAACACCGGGGAGCTGTTTTTT.

Only a few counts were recorded for this clone. This chain joins TRBV25-1 and TRBJ1-1; no definite D call. Germline CDR1 is MGHDK and CDR2 is SYGVNS. The V gene lost 4 bases and the J gene lost 1 base, with 7 bases spanning the gap. The CDR3 is 13 amino acids. The CDR3 sequence: CASSGSANTEAFF. The CDR3 DNA is TGTGCCAGCAGTGGGAGCGCGAACACTGAAGCTTTCTTT. The full variable domain, with the rest looked up from reference TRBV25-1 and TRBJ1-1, is EADIYQTPRYLVIGTGKKITLECSQTMGHDKMYWYQQDPGMELHLIHYSYGVNSTEKGDLSSESTVSRIRTEHFPLTLESARPSHTSQYLCASSGSANTEAFFGQGTRLTVV.

The chain uses TRBV4-1 and TRBJ1-2, with 9 bases matching TRBD1. The V gene end was trimmed by 4 bases and the J gene end by 8 bases; junction bases not matched to a gene: 8. Germline loops: CDR1 MGHRA, CDR2 YSYEKL. CDR3 size: 14 residues. The CDR3 reads CASSPGGQGRGYTF. For the CDR3, the DNA is TGCGCCAGCAGCCCAGGTGGACAGGGGAGAGGCTACACCTTC.